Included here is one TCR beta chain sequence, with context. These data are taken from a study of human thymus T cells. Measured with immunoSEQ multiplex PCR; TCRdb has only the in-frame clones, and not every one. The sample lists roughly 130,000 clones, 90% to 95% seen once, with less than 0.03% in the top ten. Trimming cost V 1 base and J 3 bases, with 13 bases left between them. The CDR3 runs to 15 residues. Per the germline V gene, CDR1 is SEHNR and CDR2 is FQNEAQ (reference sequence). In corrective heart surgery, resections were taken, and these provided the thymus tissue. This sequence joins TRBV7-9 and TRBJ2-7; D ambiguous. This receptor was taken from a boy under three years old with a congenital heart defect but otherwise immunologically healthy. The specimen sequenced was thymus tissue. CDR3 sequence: CASSLEEPLSYEQYF. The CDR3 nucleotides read TGTGCCAGCAGCTTAGAAGAACCGCTAAGCTACGAGCAGTACTTC.